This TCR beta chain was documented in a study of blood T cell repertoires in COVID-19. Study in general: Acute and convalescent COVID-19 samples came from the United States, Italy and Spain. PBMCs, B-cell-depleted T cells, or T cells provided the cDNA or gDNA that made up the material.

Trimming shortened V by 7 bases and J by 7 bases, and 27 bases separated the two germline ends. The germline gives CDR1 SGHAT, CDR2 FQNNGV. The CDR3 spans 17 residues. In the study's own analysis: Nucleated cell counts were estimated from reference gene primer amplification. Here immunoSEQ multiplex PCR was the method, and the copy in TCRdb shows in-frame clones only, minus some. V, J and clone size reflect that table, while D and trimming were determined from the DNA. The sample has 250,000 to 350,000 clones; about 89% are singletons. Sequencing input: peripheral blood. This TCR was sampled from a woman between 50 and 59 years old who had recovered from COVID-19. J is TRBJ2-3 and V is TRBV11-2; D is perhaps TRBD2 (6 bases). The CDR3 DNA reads TGTGCCAGCAAAATAGGTGCGGCGGGACGGCGGGCGTATACGCAGTATTTT. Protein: CASKIGAAGRRAYTQYF.